This T cell receptor beta chain was retrieved from a study of blood T cells in healthy people across ages. Germline CDR1 LNHDA, CDR2 SQIVND (reference sequence). The CDR3 is 15 amino acids. Next came a second PCR, run for about 6 to 12 cycles, which used a sample-barcoded 5' primer along with a J-beta primer mix. One entry per CDR3 protein results from TCRdb running MiXCR on the 5' RACE reads. Among 550,000 to 800,000 distinct CDR3 sequences listed, around 21% were seen once. Researchers collected roughly 10 milliliters of peripheral blood from every single donor. No fewer than 5.5 micrograms of total RNA were isolated from every sample.

The clonotype was recovered from a man between 65 and 85 years old in good health. The chain couples TRBV19 to TRBJ2-1; D ambiguous. The J call may be incorrect, as the DNA end agrees better with TRBJ2-5. The sequencing sample was made of blood. In DNA form, the CDR3 reads TGTGCCAGTAGTATAGGGTTCACACCCCAAGAGACCCAGTACTTC. This gives the protein CASSIGFTPQETQYF.